This TCR beta chain was sequenced in a study of spatial heterogeneity in lung cancer. Overall study: Each time, sequencing found more beta-chain sequences than alpha-chain sequences. A unique TCR and UMI combination showed up more than ten times in raw reads, on average.

This clonotype was seen at least ten times. The target antigen is unknown. Time point specified: sample taken at primary tumor resection. Whole RNA came from tumor, nontumor lung or frozen PBMC and was sequenced without being sorted. Findings and caveats of the study: Tumoral mutation counts were tracked by counts of expanded intratumoral alpha and beta TCRs.

TCRdb reprocessed the 5' RACE reads with MiXCR, giving one entry per CDR3 protein. The profile shows fewer than 6,000 distinct CDR3 sequences, about 8% of them singletons. The TCR originated in a male donor with early-stage non-small cell lung cancer. The sequences come from lung tumor tissue, collected at surgery.

The DNA for the CDR3 is TGTGCCAGCAGCGTAATCGGGGACCAGCCCCAGCATTTT. It is translated as CASSVIGDQPQHF. This rearrangement joins TRBV9 to TRBJ1-5; TRBD1 might be the D (5 bases). The CDR3 is 13 residues long. Germline lookup yields CDR1 SGDLS and CDR2 YYNGEE. Trimming stripped 1 base from V and 7 bases from J, with 9 bases between.